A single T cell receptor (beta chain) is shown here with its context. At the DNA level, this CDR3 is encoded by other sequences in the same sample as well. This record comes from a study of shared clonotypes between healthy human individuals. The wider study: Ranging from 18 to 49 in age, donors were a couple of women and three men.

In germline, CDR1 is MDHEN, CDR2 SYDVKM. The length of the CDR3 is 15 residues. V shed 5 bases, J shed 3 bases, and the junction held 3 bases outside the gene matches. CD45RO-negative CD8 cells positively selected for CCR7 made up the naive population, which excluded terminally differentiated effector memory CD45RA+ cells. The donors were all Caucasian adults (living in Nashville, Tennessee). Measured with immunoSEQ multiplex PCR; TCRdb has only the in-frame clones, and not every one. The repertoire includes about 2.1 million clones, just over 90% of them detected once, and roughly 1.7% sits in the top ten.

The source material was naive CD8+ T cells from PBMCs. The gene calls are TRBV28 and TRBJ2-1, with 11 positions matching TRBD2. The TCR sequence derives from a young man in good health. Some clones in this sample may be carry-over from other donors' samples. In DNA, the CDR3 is TGTGCCAGCAGTCCCGGGACTAGCGGCTACAATGAGCAGTTCTTC. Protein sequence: CASSPGTSGYNEQFF.